This TCR beta chain is drawn from a study of T cell repertoires in cytomegalovirus infection. Whole-study context: Well-studied HLA-B-restricted CMV epitopes were used in the study alongside recently identified HLA-C-restricted ones. Public TCR beta signatures were indicative of both CMV infection and a matching HLA type. Study-wide points: Ex vivo, HLA-C-restricted CMV-specific TCR beta clonotypes prevailed over the rest of the response.

The germline CDR1 and CDR2 sequences are SGHDT and YYEEEE. CDR3 length: 14 residues. V was trimmed by 4 bases and J by 7 bases, leaving 12 bases between them. TCRdb re-analysed the reads in MiXCR, keeping a single row per CDR3 protein. Of approximately 910,000 distinct CDR3 sequences detected, roughly 30% appear once; the ten largest clones hold over 10%. This clonotype was seen more than once but under ten times. The target antigen is unknown. The receptor comes from a human donor in good health (CMV status not recorded). Some clones in this sample may be carry-over from other donors' samples. The specimen comprised cultured CD8+ T cells from PBMCs, sampled from culture after CMV antigen stimulation. The J gene is TRBJ1-6, the V gene TRBV5-6; tentatively, D is TRBD1 (5 bases). CDR3 protein: CASSEGRPNSPLHF. In DNA form, the CDR3 reads TGTGCCAGCAGCGAGGGACGGCCAAATTCACCCCTCCACTTT.